This is a list of T cell receptor beta chains from one sample in a study of vaccination effects on CD4 cells after COVID-19. What these receptors recognize is not known. Using immunoSEQ multiplex PCR, the repertoire was profiled, and TCRdb retains in-frame clones only, with some absent. The sample contains around 66,000 clones, 70% to 85% of which appear only once. This specimen consisted of CD4+ T cells from PBMCs cultured without peptide, obtained after COVID-19 vaccination. These receptors were collected from a human donor who received a COVID-19 vaccine. Both conserved end residues are part of each CDR3.

TRBJ1-1	13	TRBV12-3/TRBV12-4	CASRLDLNTEAFF
TRBJ1-4	15	TRBV19	CASSIDWSVNEKLFF
TRBJ1-1	12	TRBV24-1	CATSEPQGRTFF
TRBJ2-1	14	TRBV2	CASSGLANYNEQFF
TRBJ2-6	20	TRBV4-1	CASSHLQGTGPDSGANVLTF
TRBJ2-6	13	TRBV19	CASIGAGANVLTF
TRBJ2-5	12	TRBV29-1	CSVGHLQETQYF
TRBJ2-1	16	TRBV6-1	CASSESTLILYNEQFF
TRBJ1-4	13	TRBV16	CASSLQRGEKLFF
TRBJ1-1	14	TRBV5-5	CASSLRSQNTEAFF
TRBJ1-4	18	TRBV19	CASSTTGTRQGTNEKLFF
TRBJ1-2	16	TRBV24-1	CATSDSADRRAYGYTF
TRBJ1-4	14	TRBV5-4	CASSLDRANEKLFF
TRBJ1-2	13	TRBV24-1	CATSDFRNYGYTF
TRBJ2-3	14	TRBV5-4	CASSFGLSTDTQYF
TRBJ2-5	15	TRBV7-8	CASSLNRGPQETQYF
TRBJ1-2	13	TRBV30	CAWSVPGMGGYTF
TRBJ2-5	18	TRBV30	CAWSEYWGDRRLRETQYF
TRBJ2-3	12	TRBV5-8	CASSARRGTQYF
TRBJ2-1	15	TRBV7-3	CASSAQGALLNEQFF
TRBJ2-1	16	TRBV6-2/TRBV6-3	CASSYFPRRIDNEQFF
TRBJ1-6	15	TRBV6-5	CASRYSDRDNSPLHF
TRBJ2-1	16	TRBV6-1	CASSETGGAGYNEQFF
TRBJ1-5	15	TRBV6-6	CASRSEQGRNQPQHF
TRBJ2-1	15	TRBV5-1	CASSLVRDSNNEQFF
TRBJ1-5	14	TRBV3-1/TRBV3-2	CASSQDGRLQPQHF
TRBJ2-2	15	TRBV27	CASSPRDQRPGELFF
TRBJ2-5	14	TRBV20-1	CSASSAGGQETQYF
TRBJ1-2	12	TRBV5-8	CASSLTGYGYTF
TRBJ1-4	13	TRBV28	CASSLFLRTRLFF
TRBJ1-5	15	TRBV5-5	CASSMPGTGTQPQHF
TRBJ1-1	17	TRBV3-1/TRBV3-2	CASSPGTGTKMNTEAFF
TRBJ1-1	15	TRBV5-6	CASSFGDRPNTEAFF
TRBJ1-3	13	TRBV5-1	CASSPQGGDTIYF